This T cell receptor (beta chain) was sequenced in a study of long-term antiretroviral therapy in people with HIV. The CDR3 is 12 amino acids. Germline V gene lookup returns CDR1 GTSNPN and CDR2 SVGIG (reference sequence). With 1 base removed from V and 2 bases from J, the gap between germline ends came to 6 bases. Sequencing relied on immunoSEQ assay v3.0, run at survey level. Generated by immunoSEQ multiplex PCR, the TCRdb table keeps only in-frame clones and is missing some. The profile covers around 21,000 clones, with 87% appearing a single time and over 4% taken by the ten largest. The sequenced sample was unsorted PBMCs, obtained 2.1 years after starting antiretroviral therapy. This TCR was sampled from a man aged 18 to 35 with HIV. The chain has TRBV30 and TRBJ2-7; no definite D call. CDR3 protein: CAWSDPPYEQYF. In DNA, the CDR3 is TGTGCCTGGAGTGATCCACCCTACGAGCAGTACTTC.